The source of this T cell receptor beta chain is a study of tumor-infiltrating lymphocytes in primary liver carcinoma. V trimming: 4 bases; J trimming: 3 bases; junction bases outside the gene matches: 3. The CDR3 has 16 amino acids. Germline-derived CDR1 and CDR2 are MRHNA and SNTAGT. The template, about 540 ng total RNA, yielded TCR beta cDNA made with a constant-region primer. Researchers made the TCR beta libraries by running three nested multiplex PCR rounds with slightly modified ARM-PCR. Forward primers for TRBV1-TRBV30 and a C-beta reverse primer served the first two PCR rounds, at around 11 cycles each. TCRdb analysed the multiplex PCR reads with MiXCR anew, one entry per CDR3 protein. The table shows about 74,000 distinct CDR3 sequences, with almost 70% occurring only once. Investigators took RNA and DNA out together from roughly 21-30 mg of unsorted bulk tissue. Viable tumor cell content exceeded 75% in every tumor sample.

This clonotype was recorded a few times. The antigen remains unidentified. Overall study results and limits: Compared with blood, tumor repertoires held significantly more in their top 250 clones.

The source of this sequence is a man aged 35 to 55 with primary liver carcinoma and hepatitis B virus infection. This chain connects TRBV6-4 to TRBJ2-2, with 12 bases identical to TRBD2. Source material: liver tumor tissue from sampling region 4. Subset meaning: tumor region T4, right-lateral pole. CDR3 DNA sequence: TGTGCCAGCAGTGTACTAGCGGGAGGCGACACCGGGGAGCTGTTTTTT. Its protein is CASSVLAGGDTGELFF.